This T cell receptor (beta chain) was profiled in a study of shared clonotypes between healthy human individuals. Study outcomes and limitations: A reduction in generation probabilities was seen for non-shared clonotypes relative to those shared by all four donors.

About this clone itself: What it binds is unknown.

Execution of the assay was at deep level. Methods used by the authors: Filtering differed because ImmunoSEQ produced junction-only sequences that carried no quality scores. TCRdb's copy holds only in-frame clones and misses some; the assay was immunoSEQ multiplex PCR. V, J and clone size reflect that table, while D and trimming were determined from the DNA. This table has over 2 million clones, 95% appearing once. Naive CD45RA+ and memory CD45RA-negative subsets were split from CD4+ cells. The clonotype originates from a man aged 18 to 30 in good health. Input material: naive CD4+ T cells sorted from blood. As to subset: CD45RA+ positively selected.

Here the CDR3 DNA reads TGTGCCACCAGGGACCTAATTCAGGGGGCGGGAAACACCATATATTTT. It translates to CATRDLIQGAGNTIYF. The chain joins TRBV15 to TRBJ1-3; 8 bases are a match to TRBD1. Germline V gene sequence: CDR1 LNHNV, CDR2 YYDKDF (reference sequence). The CDR3 consists of 16 residues. J gave up 4 bases and V 6 bases, and 11 bases lay outside the gene matches.